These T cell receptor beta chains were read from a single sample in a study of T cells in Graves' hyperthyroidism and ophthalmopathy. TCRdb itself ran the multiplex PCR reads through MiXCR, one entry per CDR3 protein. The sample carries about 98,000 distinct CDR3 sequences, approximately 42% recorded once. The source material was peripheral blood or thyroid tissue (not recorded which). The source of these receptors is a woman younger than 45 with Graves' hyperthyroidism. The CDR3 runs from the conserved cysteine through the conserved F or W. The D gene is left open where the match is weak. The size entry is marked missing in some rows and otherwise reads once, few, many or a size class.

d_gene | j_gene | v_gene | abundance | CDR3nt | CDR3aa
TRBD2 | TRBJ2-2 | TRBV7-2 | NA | TGTGCCAGCAGCTTCCCCTTGACTAGCGGGACCGGCGGGGAGCTGTTTTTT | CASSFPLTSGTGGELFF
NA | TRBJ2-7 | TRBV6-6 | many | TGTGCCAGCCATGGCGACGACTGGCGGCAGCAGTACTTC | CASHGDDWRQQYF
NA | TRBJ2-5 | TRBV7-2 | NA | TGTGCCAGCAGCAGAACGCAGGGGTGGGAGACCCAGTACTTC | CASSRTQGWETQYF
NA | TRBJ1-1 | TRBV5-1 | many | TGCGCCAGCAGCTTGGAGACAGTGAACACTGAAGCTTTCTTT | CASSLETVNTEAFF
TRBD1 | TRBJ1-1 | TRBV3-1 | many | TGTGCCAGCAGCCCCTGGGGACAGCCTAACACTGAAGCTTTCTTT | CASSPWGQPNTEAFF
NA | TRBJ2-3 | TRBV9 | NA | TGTGCCAGCAGCGCGGGTCAGGGGGCGGGAGATACGCTGTATTTT | CASSAGQGAGDTLYF
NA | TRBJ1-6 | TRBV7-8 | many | TGTGCCAGCAGCTTAGGGGACGGAAATTCACCCCTCCACTTT | CASSLGDGNSPLHF
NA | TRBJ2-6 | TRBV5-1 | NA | TGCGCCAGCAGCCCCGGACTCGGACGGTCCTCTGGGGCCAACGTCCTGACTTTC | CASSPGLGRSSGANVLTF
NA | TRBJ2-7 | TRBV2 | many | NA | CASSEVRQSTSAYF
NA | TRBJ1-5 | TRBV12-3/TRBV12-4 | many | TGTGCCAGCAGTAAGGGCTCCGTAAATCAGCCCCAGCATTTT | CASSKGSVNQPQHF
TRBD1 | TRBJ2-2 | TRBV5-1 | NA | TGCGCCAGCAGCTTGGTCGGGACAGGGGTTCTCGCCGGGGAGCTGTTCTTT | CASSLVGTGVLAGELFF
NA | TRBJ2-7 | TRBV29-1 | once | TGCAGCGTTGATCTTGTAGGGTCCCACGAGCAGTACTTC | CSVDLVGSHEQYF
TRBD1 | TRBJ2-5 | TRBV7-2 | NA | TGTGCCAGCAGCGTACGACAGGGGGAGACCCAGTACTTC | CASSVRQGETQYF
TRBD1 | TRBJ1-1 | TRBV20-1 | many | TGCAGTGCCCTGGACAGGCACTTTGAAGCTTTCTTT | CSALDRHFEAFF
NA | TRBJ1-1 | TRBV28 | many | TGTGCCAGCAGACCCTCACTCGGGGGGAACACTGAAGCTTTCTTT | CASRPSLGGNTEAFF
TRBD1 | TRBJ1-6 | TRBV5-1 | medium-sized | TGCGCCAGCAGCGTGGCAGGGGGCCGATCACCCCTCCACTTT | CASSVAGGRSPLHF
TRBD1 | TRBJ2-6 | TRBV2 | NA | TGTGCCAGCAGGGACAGGGGCAACGTCCTGACTTTC | CASRDRGNVLTF
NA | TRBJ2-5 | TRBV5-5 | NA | TGTGCCAGCAGCCAAGAGGCCCAGTACTTC | CASSQEAQYF
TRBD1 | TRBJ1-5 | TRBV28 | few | TGTGCCAGCAGTTTTAAGGGGGCCAGCAATCAGCCCCAGCATTTT | CASSFKGASNQPQHF
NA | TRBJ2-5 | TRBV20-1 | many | TGCAGTGCTAGAGTAGTTCAAGAGACCCAGTACTTC | CSARVVQETQYF
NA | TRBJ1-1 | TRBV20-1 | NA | TGCAGTGCTACATGGTTGAACACTGAAGCTTTCTTT | CSATWLNTEAFF
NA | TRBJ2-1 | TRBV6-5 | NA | TGTGCCAGCAGCCCCTCGGCGGGTTCAACCTACAATGAGCAGTTCTTC | CASSPSAGSTYNEQFF
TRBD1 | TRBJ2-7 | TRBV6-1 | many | TGTGCCACAAAACAGGGGATGCGGTACGAGCAGTACTTC | CATKQGMRYEQYF
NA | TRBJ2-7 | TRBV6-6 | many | TGTGCCAGCAGTTACTCGGGTGTGGGCCTGGTGGAGACTCGCTACGAGCAGTACTTC | CASSYSGVGLVETRYEQYF